This TCR beta chain emerged from a study of blood T cell repertoires in COVID-19. Background on the study: Sites in the United States, Italy and Spain provided acute and convalescent COVID-19 samples. Nucleic acid was either cDNA or gDNA, and it came from T cells, B-cell-depleted T cells, or PBMCs.

Between the trimmed V and J ends, which lost 0 bases and 7 bases, there was a span of 11 bases. CDR3 length: 14 residues. Germline CDR1 SGHRS, CDR2 YFSETQ. Assay used: immunoSEQ multiplex PCR; TCRdb lists only in-frame clones, some missing. The sample carries some 300,000 clones, approximately 88% recorded once. The rearrangement links TRBV5-1 to TRBJ1-5; D may be TRBD1 (5 bases). The sequence was obtained from a woman aged 30 to 39 who had recovered from COVID-19. The specimen was peripheral blood. The CDR3 DNA follows: TGCGCCAGCAGCTTGGGGGGGAGGGAGCAGCCCCAGCATTTT. Amino acid sequence: CASSLGGREQPQHF.